The present entry profiles one T cell receptor beta chain with its context. Its matching antigen is unknown. The data were taken from a study of cytomegalovirus exposure and HLA in healthy donors. Across the whole study: A prior analysis found about 110 million unique TCR beta sequences from some 200 million T cells.

Everyone who donated was a healthy bone marrow donor. Findings and caveats of the study: Rarity held for most TCR sequences, but there were some public TCRs that occurred in many donors. Later analysis identified a missense DCLRE1C variant that was linked to TCR beta V- and J-gene trimming.

Amplification used 60 Vbeta primers and 13 Jbeta primers. Measured with immunoSEQ multiplex PCR; TCRdb has only the in-frame clones, and not every one. The sample contains 160,000 or so clones, approximately 81% of which appear only once. V trimming: 5 bases; J trimming: 5 bases; junction bases outside the gene matches: 7. This CDR3 spans 14 amino acids. Germline CDR1 LNHDA, CDR2 SQIVND (reference sequence). The genes are TRBV19 and TRBJ2-7, with 9 nucleotides matching TRBD1. The TCR sequence derives from a woman aged 18-29 years in good health and CMV-seronegative. The sequenced sample consisted of PBMCs. CDR3 DNA: TGTGCCAGTAGTGGAGGACAGGGGAGGCACGAGCAGTACTTC. Protein: CASSGGQGRHEQYF.